The 18 T cell receptor beta chains below all came from one sample that was sequenced in a study of cytomegalovirus exposure and HLA in healthy donors. The PCR employed 60 Vbeta primers together with 13 Jbeta primers. Produced via immunoSEQ multiplex PCR; TCRdb's table is partial and in-frame only. The sample holds some 120,000 clones, about three quarters seen once. The sequencing sample was made of PBMCs. Receptors were obtained from a woman in her fifties or sixties in good health and CMV-seropositive.

The count of this clone is one. The chain recombines TRBV7-6 with TRBJ1-1; D gene ambiguous. CDR1 is SGHVS and CDR2 is FNYEAQ in the germline V gene. V was pared by 1 base and J by 1 base, with 7 bases between. The CDR3 loop spans 14 amino acids. CDR3 loop: CASSLDGGNTEAFF. In DNA, the CDR3 is TGTGCCAGCAGCTTAGACGGCGGGAACACTGAAGCTTTCTTT.

This sequence joins TRBV2 and TRBJ1-6; 10 bases align to TRBD1. This CDR3 region has 14 residues. Trimming at V came to 7 bases and at J to 10 bases, leaving 7 bases not matched to a gene. Per the germline V gene, CDR1 is SNHLY and CDR2 is FYNNEI. CDR3 DNA: TGTGCCAGCAAAGCCGGGACAGGGGTATCACCCCTCCACTTT. Amino acids: CASKAGTGVSPLHF.

V usage is TRBV5-6 and J usage is TRBJ2-7; TRBD2 matches at 10 bases. Losses at the gene ends were 4 bases for V and 1 base for J; bases not matched to a gene: 8. This CDR3 is built from 16 residues. The V gene's germline CDR1 is SGHDT and CDR2 YYEEEE. The CDR3 sequence is CASSPSGGAGSYEQYF. For the CDR3, the DNA is TGTGCCAGCAGCCCAAGCGGGGGGGCCGGGTCCTACGAGCAGTACTTC.

V gene TRBV5-5 combines with J gene TRBJ2-7; TRBD1 matches at 9 bases. The V segment lost 3 bases and the J segment 3 bases; nucleotides outside the gene matches: 10. The CDR3 runs to 16 residues. Germline V gene sequence: CDR1 SGHKS, CDR2 YYEKEE (reference sequence). The DNA for the CDR3 is TGTGCCAGCAGCTGGCCCTATAGACAGGGGGGCTACGAGCAGTACTTC. It translates to CASSWPYRQGGYEQYF.

CDR3 region: CASSLDQVLTEAFF. CDR3 DNA: TGTGCCAGCAGCTTAGATCAGGTCTTGACTGAAGCTTTCTTT. The genes are TRBV7-8 and TRBJ1-1; D not certain. Trimming removed 1 base from V and 5 bases from J, with 11 bases in between. There are 14 residues in the CDR3. In germline, CDR1 is SGHVS, CDR2 FQNEAQ. The whole variable domain, remainder taken from reference TRBV7-8 and TRBJ1-1, is GAGVSQSPRYKVAKRGQDVALRCDPISGHVSLFWYQQALGQGPEFLTYFQNEAQLDKSGLPSDRFFAERPEGSVSTLKIQRTQQEDSAVYLCASSLDQVLTEAFFGQGTRLTVV.

V gene TRBV6-5 combines with J gene TRBJ2-1, with 11 bases fitting TRBD1. After removal of 4 bases from V and 9 bases from J, the junction contained 8 bases not matched to a gene. Per the germline V gene, CDR1 is MNHEY and CDR2 is SVGAGI. This CDR3 comprises 15 residues. The CDR3 sequence is CASSSIWTGGGEQFF. CDR3 DNA: TGTGCCAGCAGTTCGATTTGGACAGGGGGCGGTGAGCAGTTCTTC.

This clone showed up just once. This chain connects TRBV19 to TRBJ2-7; weak D call: TRBD1 (6 bases). The V gene lost 4 bases and the J gene lost 5 bases, with 12 bases spanning the gap. Germline V CDR1 and CDR2: LNHDA, SQIVND (reference sequence). The CDR3 extends over 13 amino acids. CDR3 DNA: TGTGCCAGTAGTAAACAGGGCGTGAACGAGCAGTACTTC. This encodes CASSKQGVNEQYF.

The V call is TRBV5-1, the J call TRBJ2-5; 7 bases fit TRBD1. Germline lookup yields CDR1 SGHRS and CDR2 YFSETQ. The CDR3 extends over 16 amino acids. V was pared by 7 bases and J by 5 bases, with 17 bases of the junction left unmatched. CDR3 region: CASGAGTVSFGETQYF. The CDR3 bases are TGCGCCAGCGGCGCCGGGACAGTATCGTTCGGGGAGACCCAGTACTTC. The variable domain in full, with the rest retrieved from reference TRBV5-1 and TRBJ2-5, is KAGVTQTPRYLIKTRGQQVTLSCSPISGHRSVSWYQQTPGQGLQFLFEYFSETQRNKGNFPGRFSGRQFSNSRSEMNVSTLELGDSALYLCASGAGTVSFGETQYFGPGTRLLVL.

The rearrangement joins TRBV4-1 to TRBJ2-1, with TRBD1 as a possible D gene (5 bases). CDR1 MGHRA and CDR2 YSYEKL come from the germline V gene. CDR3 length equals 16 residues. The V gene lost 1 base and the J gene lost 0 bases, with 10 bases spanning the gap. The CDR3 region has the DNA TGCGCCAGCAGCCAAGCTTACAGGAGCTCCTACAATGAGCAGTTCTTC. Its protein product is CASSQAYRSSYNEQFF.

The rearrangement links TRBV7-2 to TRBJ2-2, with 7 bases identical to TRBD1. Germline V gene sequence: CDR1 SGHTA, CDR2 FQGNSA. There are 16 residues in the CDR3. V dropped 5 bases and J dropped 2; count of bases not matched to a gene: 8. CDR3 residues: CASSPKGTVNTGELFF. For the CDR3, the DNA is TGTGCCAGCAGCCCAAAGGGGACAGTTAACACCGGGGAGCTGTTTTTT.

The chain has TRBV11-3 and TRBJ2-5; 14 bases are a match to TRBD2. The CDR3 totals 17 residues. V lost 5 bases, J lost 2 bases, and 7 bases stayed unmatched. CDR1 is SGHNT, CDR2 YENEEA, per germline. CDR3 sequence reads: CASSPGTSGSSQETQYF. The CDR3 region has the DNA TGTGCCAGCAGCCCGGGGACTAGCGGGAGTTCTCAAGAGACCCAGTACTTC.

V gene TRBV6-6 combines with J gene TRBJ1-2; 10 bases line up with TRBD1. The CDR3 has 14 residues. The V and J ends lost 9 bases and 5 bases, in that order; junction bases with no gene match: 9. The germline CDR1 and CDR2 sequences are MNHNY and SVGAGI (reference sequence). The CDR3 DNA is TGTGCCAGTCATCGACAGGGGGCATTGTATGGCTACACCTTC. Protein sequence: CASHRQGALYGYTF.

CDR3 in amino acids: CSVDPLAGLETQYF. For the CDR3, the DNA is TGCAGCGTTGACCCACTAGCGGGGCTAGAGACCCAGTACTTC. V usage is TRBV29-1 and J usage is TRBJ2-5; 10 nucleotides match TRBD2. Germline loops: CDR1 SQVTM, CDR2 ANQGSEA. V gave up 3 bases and J gave up 4 bases; unmatched junction bases: 5. The CDR3 runs 14 residues.

This clone was counted a few times. The chain recombines TRBV18 with TRBJ2-2; maybe TRBD2 (5 bases). Trimming removed 1 base from V and 6 bases from J, with 15 bases in between. The CDR3 runs 16 residues. CDR1 KGHSH and CDR2 LQKENI come from the germline V gene. CDR3 sequence (DNA): TGTGCCAGCTCACCACAGCGGTTACTCGACTCCGGGGAGCTGTTTTTT. Amino acids: CASSPQRLLDSGELFF.

J is TRBJ2-2 and V is TRBV13, with 8 bases identical to TRBD1. The CDR3 is 17 residues long. The V segment lost 4 bases and the J segment 1 base; nucleotides outside the gene matches: 8. Germline V gene sequence: CDR1 PRHDT, CDR2 FYEKMQ (reference sequence). CDR3 bases: TGTGCCAGCAGCTCACCCGACAGGGGTCGGAACACCGGGGAGCTGTTTTTT. It translates to CASSSPDRGRNTGELFF.

This sequence joins TRBV19 and TRBJ2-1; no firm D call. Germline CDR1 reads LNHDA; CDR2 reads SQIVND (reference sequence). Between the trimmed V and J ends, which lost 3 bases and 5 bases, there was a span of 17 bases. The CDR3 runs to 16 residues. This chain's CDR3 is CASSIVEAREDNEQFF. The CDR3 DNA reads TGTGCCAGTAGTATTGTTGAAGCGAGAGAAGACAATGAGCAGTTCTTC. Supplemented by reference TRBV19 and TRBJ2-1, the full variable domain reads DGGITQSPKYLFRKEGQNVTLSCEQNLNHDAMYWYRQDPGQGLRLIYYSQIVNDFQKGDIAEGYSVSREKKESFPLTVTSAQKNPTAFYLCASSIVEAREDNEQFFGPGTRLTVL.

V usage is TRBV9 and J usage is TRBJ2-5; tentatively, D is TRBD2 (7 bases). V lost 0 bases and J 2 bases, leaving 20 bases between the germline ends. The CDR3 runs 18 residues. The germline gives CDR1 SGDLS, CDR2 YYNGEE. CDR3 in amino acids: CASSVALGTGGQQETQYF. CDR3 sequence (DNA): TGTGCCAGCAGCGTAGCTTTAGGAACGGGGGGACAACAAGAGACCCAGTACTTC. The full variable domain, rest sourced from reference TRBV9 and TRBJ2-5, is DSGVTQTPKHLITATGQRVTLRCSPRSGDLSVYWYQQSLDQGLQFLIQYYNGEERAKGNILERFSAQQFPDLHSELNLSSLELGDSALYFCASSVALGTGGQQETQYFGPGTRLLVL.

The chain employs TRBV6-5 and TRBJ1-2; TRBD1 might be the D (5 bases). Germline V gene lookup returns CDR1 MNHEY and CDR2 SVGAGI. There are 13 residues in the CDR3. V was shortened by 7 bases and J by 2 bases, with 11 bases between the two germline ends. CDR3 sequence reads: CASTGDSNYGYTF. As DNA, the CDR3 is TGTGCCAGCACCGGAGACAGCAACTATGGCTACACCTTC.